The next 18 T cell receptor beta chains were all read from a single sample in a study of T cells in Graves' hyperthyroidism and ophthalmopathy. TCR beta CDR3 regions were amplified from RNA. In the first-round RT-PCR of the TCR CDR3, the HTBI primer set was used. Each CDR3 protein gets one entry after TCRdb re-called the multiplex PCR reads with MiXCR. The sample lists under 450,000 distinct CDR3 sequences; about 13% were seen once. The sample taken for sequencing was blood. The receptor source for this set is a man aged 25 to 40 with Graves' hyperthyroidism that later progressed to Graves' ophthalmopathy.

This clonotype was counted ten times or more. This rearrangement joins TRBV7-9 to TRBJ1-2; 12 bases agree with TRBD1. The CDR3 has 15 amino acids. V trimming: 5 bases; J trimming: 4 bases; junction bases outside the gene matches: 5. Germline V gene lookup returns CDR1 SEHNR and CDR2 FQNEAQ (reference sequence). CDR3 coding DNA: TGTGCCAGCAGCCCCGGGACAGGGGGCAGCTATGGCTACACCTTC. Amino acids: CASSPGTGGSYGYTF.

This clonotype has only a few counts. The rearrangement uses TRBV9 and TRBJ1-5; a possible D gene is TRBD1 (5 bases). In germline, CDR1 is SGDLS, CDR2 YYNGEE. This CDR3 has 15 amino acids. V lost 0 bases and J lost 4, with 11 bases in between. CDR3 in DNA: TGTGCCAGCAGCGTAGAGGGACGGCTTAATCAGCCCCAGCATTTT. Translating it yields CASSVEGRLNQPQHF.

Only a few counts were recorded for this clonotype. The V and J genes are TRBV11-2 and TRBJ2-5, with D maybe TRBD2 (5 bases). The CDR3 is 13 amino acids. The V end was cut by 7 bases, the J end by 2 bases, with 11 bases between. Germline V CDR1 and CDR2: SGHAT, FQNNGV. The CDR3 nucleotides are TGTGCCAGCATTCGGGGATTACAAGAGACCCAGTACTTC. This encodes CASIRGLQETQYF. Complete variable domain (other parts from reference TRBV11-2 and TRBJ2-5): EAGVAQSPRYKIIEKRQSVAFWCNPISGHATLYWYQQILGQGPKLLIQFQNNGVVDDSQLPKDRFSAERLKGVDSTLKIQPAKLEDSAVYLCASIRGLQETQYFGPGTRLLVL.

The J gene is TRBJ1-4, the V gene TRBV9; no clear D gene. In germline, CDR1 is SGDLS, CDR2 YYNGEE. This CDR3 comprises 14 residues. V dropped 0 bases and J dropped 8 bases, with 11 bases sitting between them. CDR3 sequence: CASSVEGHSEKLFF. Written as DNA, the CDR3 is TGTGCCAGCAGCGTAGAAGGTCATTCCGAAAAACTGTTTTTT.

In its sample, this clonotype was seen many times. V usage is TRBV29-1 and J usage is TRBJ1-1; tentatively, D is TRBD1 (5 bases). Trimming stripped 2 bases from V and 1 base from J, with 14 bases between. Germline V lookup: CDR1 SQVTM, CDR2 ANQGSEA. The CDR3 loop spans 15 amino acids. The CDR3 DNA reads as TGCAGCGTTGAACCCCCGGGGGGGAGGAACACTGAAGCTTTCTTT. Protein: CSVEPPGGRNTEAFF.

The CDR3 is CASSQEADEQFF. CDR3 DNA sequence: TGTGCCAGCAGCCAGGAAGCGGATGAGCAGTTCTTC. The chain carries TRBV3-1 and TRBJ2-1; the D gene is possibly TRBD2 (5 bases). Trimming removed 3 bases at V and 8 bases at J, with 8 bases between. Germline CDR1 reads LGHDT; CDR2 reads YNNKEL (reference sequence). The length of the CDR3 is 12 residues.

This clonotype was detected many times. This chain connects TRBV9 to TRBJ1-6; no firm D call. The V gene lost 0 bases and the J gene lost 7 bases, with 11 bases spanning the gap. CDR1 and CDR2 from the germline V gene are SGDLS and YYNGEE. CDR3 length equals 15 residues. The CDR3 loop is CASSVDGLRNSPLHF. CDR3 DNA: TGTGCCAGCAGCGTAGATGGGTTAAGAAATTCACCCCTCCACTTT.

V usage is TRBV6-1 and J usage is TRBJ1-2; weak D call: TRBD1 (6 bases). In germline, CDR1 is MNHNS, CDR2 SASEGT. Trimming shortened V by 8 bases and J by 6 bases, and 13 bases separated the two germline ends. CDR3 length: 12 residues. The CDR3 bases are TGTGCCAGCGATTCAGGACAGCATGGCTACACCTTC. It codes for CASDSGQHGYTF.

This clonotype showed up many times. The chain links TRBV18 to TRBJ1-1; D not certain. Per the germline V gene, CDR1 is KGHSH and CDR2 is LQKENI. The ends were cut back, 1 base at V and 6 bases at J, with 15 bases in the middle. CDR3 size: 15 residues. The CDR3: CASSPQPGQDPEAFF. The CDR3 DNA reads TGTGCCAGCTCACCACAACCCGGGCAGGATCCTGAAGCTTTCTTT.

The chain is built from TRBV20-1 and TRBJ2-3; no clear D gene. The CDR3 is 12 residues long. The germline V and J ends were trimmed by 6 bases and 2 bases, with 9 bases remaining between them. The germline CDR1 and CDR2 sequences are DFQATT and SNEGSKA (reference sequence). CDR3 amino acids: CSASEFTDTQYF. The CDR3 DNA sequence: TGCAGTGCGTCGGAGTTCACAGATACGCAGTATTTT.

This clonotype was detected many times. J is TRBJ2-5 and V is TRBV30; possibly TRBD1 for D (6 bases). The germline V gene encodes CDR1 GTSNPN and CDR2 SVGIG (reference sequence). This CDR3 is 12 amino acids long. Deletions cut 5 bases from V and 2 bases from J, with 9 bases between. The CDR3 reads CAWGQTQETQYF. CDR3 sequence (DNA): TGTGCCTGGGGACAGACTCAAGAGACCCAGTACTTC.

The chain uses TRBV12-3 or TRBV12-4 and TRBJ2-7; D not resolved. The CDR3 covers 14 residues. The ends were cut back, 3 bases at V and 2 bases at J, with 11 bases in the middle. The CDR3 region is CASSFFGRPYEQYF. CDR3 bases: TGTGCCAGCAGTTTCTTTGGGCGACCCTACGAGCAGTACTTC.

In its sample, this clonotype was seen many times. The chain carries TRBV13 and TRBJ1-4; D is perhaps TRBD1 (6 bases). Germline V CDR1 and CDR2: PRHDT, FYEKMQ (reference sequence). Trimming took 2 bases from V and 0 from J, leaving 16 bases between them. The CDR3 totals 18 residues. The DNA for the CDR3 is TGTGCCAGCAGCTTACGGACAGATTATAGAGCAACTAATGAAAAACTGTTTTTT. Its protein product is CASSLRTDYRATNEKLFF. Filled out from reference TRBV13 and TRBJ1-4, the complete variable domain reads AAGVIQSPRHLIKEKRETATLKCYPIPRHDTVYWYQQGPGQDPQFLISFYEKMQSDKGSIPDRFSAQQFSDYHSELNMSSLELGDSALYFCASSLRTDYRATNEKLFFGSGTQLSVL.

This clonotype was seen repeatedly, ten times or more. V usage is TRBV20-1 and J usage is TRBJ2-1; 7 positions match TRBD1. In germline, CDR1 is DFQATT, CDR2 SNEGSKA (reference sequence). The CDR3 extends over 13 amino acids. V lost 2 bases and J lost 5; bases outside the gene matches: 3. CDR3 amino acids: CSARLDRNNEQFF. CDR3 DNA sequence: TGCAGTGCTAGACTGGACAGGAACAATGAGCAGTTCTTC.

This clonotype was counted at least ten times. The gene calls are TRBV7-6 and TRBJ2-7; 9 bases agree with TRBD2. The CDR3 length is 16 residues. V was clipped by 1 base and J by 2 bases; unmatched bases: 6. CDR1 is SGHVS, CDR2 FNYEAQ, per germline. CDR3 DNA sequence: TGTGCCAGCAGCTTAGTAGCGGGGGAATCCACCTACGAGCAGTACTTC. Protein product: CASSLVAGESTYEQYF.

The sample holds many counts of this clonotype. CDR3 sequence: CASRIQDYGYTF. CDR3 DNA sequence: TGTGCCAGCAGAATACAGGATTACGGCTACACCTTC. V gene TRBV6-1 combines with J gene TRBJ1-2; D is possibly TRBD1 (5 bases). From germline, CDR1 is MNHNS and CDR2 SASEGT. V lost 6 bases, J lost 8 bases, and 13 bases lay in between. CDR3 length: 12 amino acids.

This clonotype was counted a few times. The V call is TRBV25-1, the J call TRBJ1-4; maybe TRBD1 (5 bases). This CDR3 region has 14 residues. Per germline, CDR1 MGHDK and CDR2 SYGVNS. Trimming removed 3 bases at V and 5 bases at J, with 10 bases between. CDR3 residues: CASSEGQNNEKLFF. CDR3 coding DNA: TGTGCCAGCAGTGAGGGGCAGAACAATGAAAAACTGTTTTTT.

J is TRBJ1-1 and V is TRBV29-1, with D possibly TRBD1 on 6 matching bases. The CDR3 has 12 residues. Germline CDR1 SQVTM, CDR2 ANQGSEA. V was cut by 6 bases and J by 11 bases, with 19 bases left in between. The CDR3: CSVHETGFEAFF. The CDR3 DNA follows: TGCAGCGTCCACGAAACAGGGTTCGAGGCTTTCTTT. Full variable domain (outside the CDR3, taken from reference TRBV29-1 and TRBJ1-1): SAVISQKPSRDICQRGTSLTIQCQVDSQVTMMFWYRQQPGQSLTLIATANQGSEATYESGFVIDKFPISRPNLTFSTLTVSNMSPEDSSIYLCSVHETGFEAFFGQGTRLTVV.